This TCR beta chain stems from a study of cytomegalovirus exposure and HLA in healthy donors. The PCR made use of 60 Vbeta and 13 Jbeta primers. Only in-frame clones appear in the TCRdb table, and some are missing; sequencing was by immunoSEQ multiplex PCR. This sample's table reports fewer than 150,000 clones. Trimming at V came to 5 bases and at J to 12 bases, leaving 9 bases not matched to a gene. The CDR3 is 14 amino acids. Per the germline V gene, CDR1 is SNHLY and CDR2 is FYNNEI. Input material: PBMCs. The clonotype was recovered from a man between 18 and 29 years old in good health and CMV-seronegative. The chain carries TRBV2 and TRBJ2-1; 11 nucleotides line up with TRBD2. The CDR3 region is CASSFSGRGNGQFF. The DNA for the CDR3 is TGTGCCAGCAGTTTTAGCGGGAGGGGGAACGGGCAGTTCTTC.